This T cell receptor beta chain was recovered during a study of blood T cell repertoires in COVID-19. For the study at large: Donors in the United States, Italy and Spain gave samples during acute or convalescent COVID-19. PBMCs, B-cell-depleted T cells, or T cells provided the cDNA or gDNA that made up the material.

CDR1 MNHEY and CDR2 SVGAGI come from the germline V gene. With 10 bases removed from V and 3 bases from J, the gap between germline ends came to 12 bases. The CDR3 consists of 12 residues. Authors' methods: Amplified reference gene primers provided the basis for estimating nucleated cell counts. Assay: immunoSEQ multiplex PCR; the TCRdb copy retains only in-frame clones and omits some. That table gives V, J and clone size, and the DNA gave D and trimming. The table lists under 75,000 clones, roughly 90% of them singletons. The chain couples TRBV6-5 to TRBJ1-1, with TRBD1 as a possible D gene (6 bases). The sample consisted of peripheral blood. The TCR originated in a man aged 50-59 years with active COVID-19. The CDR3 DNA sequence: TGTGCCACTAGGGGGTCTGACACTGAAGCTTTCTTT. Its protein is CATRGSDTEAFF.